This TCR beta chain appears in the sequencing data of a study of cytomegalovirus exposure and HLA in healthy donors. To note about this clone: The antigen remains undetermined.

The PCR employed 60 Vbeta primers together with 13 Jbeta primers. Generated by immunoSEQ multiplex PCR, the TCRdb table keeps only in-frame clones and is missing some. Of 150,000 or so clones in the sample, 75% to 85% were seen once. Germline V gene lookup returns CDR1 LNHDA and CDR2 SQIVND (reference sequence). The CDR3 runs to 14 residues. V dropped 6 bases and J dropped 6; count of bases not matched to a gene: 6. Donors showed nominal health when sampled, although they likely had unrecorded immune exposures. Study-level points and caveats: The authors later linked a missense DCLRE1C variant to TCR beta V- and J-gene trimming. In an earlier analysis, productive rearrangement rates for most beta V segments clustered near 87% or 30%.

The clonotype comes from a female donor in good health and CMV-seronegative. Sequencing used PBMCs. This chain uses TRBV19 with TRBJ2-2, with 8 bases matching TRBD1. CDR3 sequence: CASRTGAQAGELFF. As DNA, the CDR3 is TGTGCCAGTAGGACAGGGGCACAGGCCGGGGAGCTGTTTTTT. The full variable domain, its missing parts supplied by reference TRBV19 and TRBJ2-2, is DGGITQSPKYLFRKEGQNVTLSCEQNLNHDAMYWYRQDPGQGLRLIYYSQIVNDFQKGDIAEGYSVSREKKESFPLTVTSAQKNPTAFYLCASRTGAQAGELFFGEGSRLTVL.